This T cell receptor beta chain was captured in a study of shared clonotypes between healthy human individuals. Study-level information: The composition of the donors was a couple of women and three men aged 18 to 49. Findings of the study overall: A generally larger estimated richness was seen in naive subsets than in memory subsets.

Comments on this clone: Antigen unknown.

Only in-frame clones appear in the TCRdb table, and some are missing; sequencing was by immunoSEQ multiplex PCR. The sample lists more than 90,000 clones; less than 80% were seen once. CD8 memory comprised CD45RO+ plus CCR7-negative CD45RA+ TemRA cells. This CDR3 is 14 amino acids long. V was pared by 7 bases and J by 5 bases, with 18 bases between. Germline-derived CDR1 and CDR2 are MNHNS and SASEGT. The receptor was isolated from a young man in good health. Sample: memory CD8+ T cells sorted from blood. As to subset: CD45RO+ cells pooled with CCR7-negative TemRA cells. The genes are TRBV6-1 and TRBJ2-7; no firm D call. The CDR3 coding sequence is TGTGCCAGCATGGGGTGGAAGGGTGTCCACGAGCAGTACTTC. This encodes CASMGWKGVHEQYF.